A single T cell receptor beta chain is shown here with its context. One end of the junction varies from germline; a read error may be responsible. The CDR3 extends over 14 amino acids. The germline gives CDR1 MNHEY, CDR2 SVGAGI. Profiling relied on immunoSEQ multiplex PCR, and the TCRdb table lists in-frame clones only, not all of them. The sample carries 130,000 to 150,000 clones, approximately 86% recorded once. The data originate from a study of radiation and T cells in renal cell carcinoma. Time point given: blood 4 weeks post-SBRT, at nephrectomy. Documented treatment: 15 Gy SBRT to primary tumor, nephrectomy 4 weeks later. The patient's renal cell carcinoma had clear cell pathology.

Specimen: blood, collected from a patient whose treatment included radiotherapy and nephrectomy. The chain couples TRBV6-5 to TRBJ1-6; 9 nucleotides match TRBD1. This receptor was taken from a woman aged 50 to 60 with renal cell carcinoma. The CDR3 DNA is TGTGCCAGCAGCCGGACAGGGGATAAGTCACCCCTCCACTTT. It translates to CASSRTGDKSPLHF.